A selection of T cell receptor beta chains follows, all from one sample in a study of regulatory T cells in long-lasting Graves disease. TCRdb passed the multiplex PCR reads through MiXCR, listing each CDR3 protein once. Here the sample spans around 460,000 distinct CDR3 sequences, 14% being singletons. This sample was shared with a second study, whose subject was T cells in Graves' hyperthyroidism and ophthalmopathy.

Sequenced material: peripheral blood mononuclear cells (PBMCs), taken at new diagnosis, from a patient treated with antithyroid drugs. All receptors come from a woman aged 45-65 years with Graves disease. The CDR3 runs from the conserved cysteine through the conserved F or W. The order of the fields is V gene, D gene, J gene, clone size, CDR3 protein, CDR3 DNA. The D gene is left open where the match is weak. Clone size is given for some rows only: seen once, a few or many times, or a class if the clone is expanded.

V gene: TRBV20-1
D gene: NA
J gene: TRBJ2-5
clone size: NA
CDR3 protein: CSAIQETQYF
CDR3 DNA: TGCAGTGCTATCCAAGAGACCCAGTACTTC

V gene: TRBV19
D gene: TRBD2
J gene: TRBJ2-1
clone size: NA
CDR3 protein: CASLPPGLAGYNEQFF
CDR3 DNA: TGTGCCAGCTTACCTCCCGGACTAGCGGGATACAATGAGCAGTTCTTC

V gene: TRBV29-1
D gene: TRBD2
J gene: TRBJ2-3
clone size: few
CDR3 protein: CSAPGASPSATSGREGGTDTQYF
CDR3 DNA: TGCAGCGCCCCTGGAGCTTCCCCCTCCGCGACTAGCGGGAGAGAGGGGGGCACAGATACGCAGTATTTT

V gene: TRBV11-2
D gene: NA
J gene: TRBJ2-2
clone size: many
CDR3 protein: CASSLRRAGTGELFF
CDR3 DNA: TGTGCCAGCAGCTTACGTCGAGCGGGCACCGGGGAGCTGTTTTTT

V gene: TRBV30
D gene: TRBD2
J gene: TRBJ2-4
clone size: few
CDR3 protein: CAWSVWGEGLVQYF
CDR3 DNA: TGTGCCTGGAGTGTATGGGGGGAGGGCCTTGTTCAGTACTTC

V gene: TRBV6-1
D gene: NA
J gene: TRBJ2-7
clone size: many
CDR3 protein: CASSEAISGFYEQYF
CDR3 DNA: TGTGCCAGCAGTGAAGCTATTAGCGGTTTCTACGAGCAGTACTTC

V gene: TRBV11-2
D gene: TRBD2
J gene: TRBJ2-3
clone size: many
CDR3 protein: CASSLGPLAGDADTQYF
CDR3 DNA: TGTGCCAGCAGCCTAGGCCCCCTAGCGGGAGATGCAGATACGCAGTATTTT

V gene: TRBV29-1
D gene: TRBD1
J gene: TRBJ2-1
clone size: many
CDR3 protein: CSALPLRQGIYNEQFF
CDR3 DNA: TGCAGCGCCCTGCCCCTTAGACAGGGAATATACAATGAGCAGTTCTTC

V gene: TRBV5-5
D gene: TRBD1
J gene: TRBJ2-7
clone size: many
CDR3 protein: CASSYGQGRYEQYF
CDR3 DNA: TGTGCCAGCAGCTACGGACAGGGGCGATACGAGCAGTACTTC

V gene: TRBV6-9
D gene: NA
J gene: TRBJ2-3
clone size: few
CDR3 protein: CASSYNPSRVGADTQYF
CDR3 DNA: TGTGCCAGCAGTTACAATCCAAGCAGGGTCGGAGCAGATACGCAGTATTTT

V gene: TRBV5-1
D gene: NA
J gene: TRBJ2-3
clone size: few
CDR3 protein: CASSLEPRTSTDTQYF
CDR3 DNA: TGCGCCAGCAGCTTGGAGCCTAGGACTAGCACAGATACGCAGTATTTT

V gene: TRBV28
D gene: NA
J gene: TRBJ2-3
clone size: many
CDR3 protein: CASNGAGAPYTDTQYF
CDR3 DNA: TGTGCCAGCAACGGCGCCGGGGCCCCTTACACAGATACGCAGTATTTT

V gene: TRBV27
D gene: NA
J gene: TRBJ2-7
clone size: NA
CDR3 protein: CASSFGRGRYYEQYF
CDR3 DNA: TGTGCCAGCAGTTTCGGTAGGGGGAGGTACTACGAGCAGTACTTC

V gene: TRBV14
D gene: NA
J gene: TRBJ2-3
clone size: NA
CDR3 protein: CASSQGLVKEDTQYF
CDR3 DNA: TGTGCCAGCAGCCAAGGATTAGTGAAGGAGGATACGCAGTATTTT

V gene: TRBV6-1
D gene: NA
J gene: TRBJ1-1
clone size: few
CDR3 protein: CASSRRGGSTEAFF
CDR3 DNA: TGTGCCAGCAGTCGACGCGGTGGGTCGACTGAAGCTTTCTTT

V gene: TRBV5-1
D gene: TRBD1
J gene: TRBJ2-1
clone size: many
CDR3 protein: CASSNGDRANEQFF
CDR3 DNA: TGCGCCAGCAGCAACGGGGACAGGGCCAATGAGCAGTTCTTC

V gene: TRBV7-2
D gene: NA
J gene: TRBJ2-1
clone size: many
CDR3 protein: CASSLPRGLVTPPLVGNEQFF
CDR3 DNA: TGTGCCAGCAGCTTGCCTCGCGGGCTAGTCACCCCCCCATTGGTGGGCAATGAGCAGTTCTTC

V gene: TRBV5-1
D gene: TRBD2
J gene: TRBJ2-7
clone size: NA
CDR3 protein: CASSFQALTSGAYEQYF
CDR3 DNA: TGCGCCAGCAGCTTCCAAGCTCTTACTAGCGGGGCCTACGAGCAGTACTTC

V gene: TRBV7-2
D gene: NA
J gene: TRBJ2-2
clone size: NA
CDR3 protein: CASSSEPRISAPGKLFF
CDR3 DNA: TGTGCCAGCAGCTCGGAACCGAGAATCTCGGCTCCGGGGAAGCTGTTTTTT

V gene: TRBV3-1
D gene: TRBD2
J gene: TRBJ2-5
clone size: many
CDR3 protein: CASSQVRSGAARETQYF
CDR3 DNA: TGTGCCAGCAGCCAAGTTAGGAGCGGGGCGGCCAGGGAGACCCAGTACTTC

V gene: TRBV19
D gene: NA
J gene: TRBJ1-4
clone size: NA
CDR3 protein: CASSSRRVGGEKLFF
CDR3 DNA: TGTGCCAGTAGTTCGAGACGTGTGGGTGGCGAAAAACTGTTTTTT

V gene: TRBV11-1
D gene: NA
J gene: TRBJ1-2
clone size: many
CDR3 protein: CASSTGTNYGYTF
CDR3 DNA: TGTGCCAGCAGTACAGGAACCAACTATGGCTACACCTTC

V gene: TRBV7-9
D gene: NA
J gene: TRBJ2-4
clone size: NA
CDR3 protein: CASSLAESGPKNIQYF
CDR3 DNA: TGTGCCAGCAGCTTAGCGGAATCGGGGCCTAAAAACATTCAGTACTTC

V gene: TRBV28
D gene: TRBD1
J gene: TRBJ2-7
clone size: few
CDR3 protein: CASSIGTGGSEQYF
CDR3 DNA: TGTGCCAGCAGCATCGGGACAGGTGGCTCCGAGCAGTACTTC

V gene: TRBV25-1
D gene: NA
J gene: TRBJ2-3
clone size: many
CDR3 protein: CASSDDSFTDTQYF
CDR3 DNA: TGTGCCAGCAGTGATGACAGCTTCACAGATACGCAGTATTTT

V gene: TRBV6-1
D gene: TRBD2
J gene: TRBJ2-3
clone size: few
CDR3 protein: CASRFLAGEGDTQYF
CDR3 DNA: TGTGCCAGCAGATTTTTAGCGGGAGAGGGGGATACGCAGTATTTT

V gene: TRBV7-6
D gene: NA
J gene: TRBJ1-1
clone size: few
CDR3 protein: CASSLTGPTEAFF
CDR3 DNA: TGTGCCAGCAGCTTAACTGGTCCCACTGAAGCTTTCTTT

V gene: TRBV2
D gene: NA
J gene: TRBJ2-3
clone size: many
CDR3 protein: CASSEVRRETQYF
CDR3 DNA: TGTGCCAGCAGTGAAGTAAGGAGGGAAACGCAGTATTTT

V gene: TRBV6-2/TRBV6-3
D gene: TRBD1
J gene: TRBJ1-5
clone size: few
CDR3 protein: CASSTWTGGYQPQHF
CDR3 DNA: TGTGCCAGCAGTACCTGGACAGGGGGCTATCAGCCCCAGCATTTT

V gene: TRBV7-9
D gene: NA
J gene: TRBJ2-7
clone size: NA
CDR3 protein: CASSSNRMPDLARSSYEQYF
CDR3 DNA: TGTGCCAGCAGCTCTAACCGCATGCCGGATCTAGCGCGCAGCTCCTACGAGCAGTACTTC